This is a list of T cell receptor beta chains from one sample in a study of early T cells in non-severe SARS-CoV-2 infection. TCRdb analysed the 5' RACE reads with MiXCR anew, one entry per CDR3 protein. The sample records some 48,000 distinct CDR3 sequences, around 4% being singletons. Specimen: whole blood. The receptors were sampled from an adult who was a healthcare worker with PCR-confirmed SARS-CoV-2 infection or an uninfected control (not recorded which). The CDR3 runs from the conserved cysteine through the conserved F or W.

j_call	v_call	cdr3_aa
TRBJ2-3	TRBV24-1	CATSGQLTDTQYF
TRBJ2-3	TRBV6-1	CASSNFGQGSPDTQYF
TRBJ2-1	TRBV20-1	CSASSPIDLYNEQFF
TRBJ2-5	TRBV4-3	CASSQDYREGETQYF
TRBJ2-1	TRBV5-6	CASSPRQSLGYNEQFF
TRBJ2-1	TRBV12-3/TRBV12-4	CASNLQEYNEQFF
TRBJ2-7	TRBV29-1	CSGWTGGRNEQYF
TRBJ2-7	TRBV7-2	CASSLRAGTSGSPYEQYF
TRBJ2-7	TRBV29-1	CSVRTGGTYEQYF
TRBJ1-2	TRBV28	CASSFSGDGYTF
TRBJ2-3	TRBV2	CASSGQGTDTQYF
TRBJ2-5	TRBV5-1	CASSLDSLQETQYF
TRBJ2-3	TRBV3-1	CASRPQGSDTQYF
TRBJ2-3	TRBV21-1	CASSKPAGSTDTQYF
TRBJ2-4	TRBV28	CASSWGGSLSKNIQYF
TRBJ1-4	TRBV5-1	CASSLMGAEEKLFF
TRBJ2-1	TRBV12-3/TRBV12-4	CASSSQIDIFHEQFF
TRBJ2-1	TRBV15	CATSRIQGITYNEQFF
TRBJ2-1	TRBV13	CASSLIAGGTAYNEQFF
TRBJ2-7	TRBV2	CASSAGLAGGIGEQYF
TRBJ1-2	TRBV29-1	CSVEDREGSYGYTF
TRBJ2-3	TRBV19	CASTPDGASTDTQYF
TRBJ2-3	TRBV12-3/TRBV12-4	CASSDNRVADTQYF
TRBJ2-4	TRBV7-2	CASSSGTSGRWVDKNIQYF
TRBJ1-1	TRBV6-5	CASSYVNSGETFF
TRBJ2-3	TRBV18	CASSPAGADTQYF
TRBJ2-3	TRBV7-2	CASSRGTGGTDTQYF
TRBJ1-4	TRBV30	CAWSRSLGEKLFF
TRBJ2-3	TRBV6-1	CASSTGLNSADTQYF
TRBJ2-1	TRBV7-2	CASSLAISGRAANEQFF
TRBJ2-7	TRBV12-3/TRBV12-4	CASSRLAGGPYEQYF
TRBJ2-5	TRBV29-1	CSVEPTDIETQYF
TRBJ2-5	TRBV5-1	CASSSGTGGAATQYF
TRBJ2-7	TRBV20-1	CSAAGVGYEQYF
TRBJ2-7	TRBV10-3	CAMAAGSSYEQYF
TRBJ2-3	TRBV15	CATSRGRAGADTQYF
TRBJ1-5	TRBV30	CAWSPPELPNQPQHF
TRBJ2-5	TRBV5-1	CASSPGQQETQYF
TRBJ2-1	TRBV7-3	CASSNTEGPGEQFF
TRBJ2-3	TRBV29-1	CSGTRGTDTQYF
TRBJ2-1	TRBV20-1	CSARAVSSYNEQFF
TRBJ2-1	TRBV12-3/TRBV12-4	CASRPGLAGPHYNEQFF
TRBJ1-2	TRBV6-9	CASSLLGRGPPSNGYTF
TRBJ2-1	TRBV24-1	CATSDLRAGGNEQFF
TRBJ2-3	TRBV6-5	CASSYSNGADTQYF
TRBJ2-7	TRBV20-1	CSARVSGGAYEQYF
TRBJ1-1	TRBV7-2	CASSPGAPEAFF
TRBJ2-3	TRBV12-3/TRBV12-4	CASSLGLVEHTQYF
TRBJ1-1	TRBV5-1	CASSDPTGGTEAFF
TRBJ1-6	TRBV6-5	CASSPWVVNSPLHF
TRBJ1-6	TRBV5-6	CASSLRANSPLHF
TRBJ2-3	TRBV5-1	CASSLAQTQGNTQYF
TRBJ2-1	TRBV5-1	CASSPEPDPADEQFF